This record concerns one T cell receptor beta chain sequence. Its antigen is unknown. There are no base qualities to consult, and no much larger clone falls within one base. The data stem from a study of Ad26.COV2.S vaccination and SARS-CoV-2 variants (dated by TCRdb to the early 2020s). Regarding the complete study: Donors in the vaccine arm were drawn from COV1001, a phase I-IIa trial of Ad26.COV2.S in healthy adults that was multicentre, randomized, double-blind and placebo-controlled. Dosing of Ad26.COV2.S was intramuscular, at either 5x10^10 or 1x10^11 viral particles, delivered as one shot or as two shots spaced 56 days apart. Sequencing of the TCRbeta repertoire served to evaluate the specificity and breadth of SARS-CoV-2-reactive T cell receptors following Ad26.COV2.S vaccination. A total of 32 samples were included in the TCR-sequenced set, comprising around 19 Ad26.COV2.S vaccine recipients, 5 placebo recipients and 8 SARS-CoV-2 convalescent individuals. Trial participants were randomized into five groups of five, in which low-dose or high-dose Ad26.COV2.S was given once or twice, or placebo was given on both occasions. Throughout the experiments and outcome assessment, investigators stayed blinded to trial group allocation.

The sample's treatment or condition label is to be understood as: about 20 received Ad26.COV2.S at low or high dose, single or two shots; 5 received placebo; per-sample allocation not given. Repertoires of vaccine and placebo recipients were sequenced from samples taken on day 63 after the first injection. Between 29 July and 7 August 2020, Cohort 1b enrolled fewer than 30 adults aged 18-55 years at one site in Boston, USA. Ad26.COV2.S was a replication-incompetent adenovirus type 26 vector that expressed a prefusion-stabilized SARS-CoV-2 spike protein derived from the original Wuhan strain. What the work shows at the level of the full study, not this receptor alone: The authors noted that total T cell responses may have been underestimated by the TCR breadth and depth analyses. The study lacked the statistical power to compare responses across vaccine doses or regimens. Vaccine and placebo recipients had similar non-spike TCR breadth, a finding consistent with the vaccine containing only spike. Higher spike-specific TCR breadth was observed in Ad26.COV2.S recipients than in placebo recipients (P = 0.0014). After vaccination, spike-specific CD8+ and CD4+ T cell responses were reported to show substantial breadth.

The immunoSEQ Assay was the method used to sequence TCRbeta CDR3 regions. After extraction, genomic DNA underwent amplification by bias-controlled multiplex PCR, followed by high-throughput sequencing. As for the authors' bioinformatics: Collapsing and filtering of sequences were performed to quantify the absolute abundance of each unique TCRbeta CDR3 region. Usable DNA was measured by amplifying reference genes present in all nucleated cells, and TCRbeta template counts were normalized to that usable DNA to estimate T cell fraction. Repertoire TCRs were annotated as SARS-CoV-2-specific by exact matching of V gene, CDR3 amino acid sequence and J gene to a known reactive TCR set. The reference SARS-CoV-2 TCR set came from MIRA and was filtered for enrichment in COVID-19-positive ImmuneCODE repertoires, removing public or cross-reactive TCRs. Drawing on the MIRA antigens, annotated TCRs were analysed further at the level of specific ORF or position within ORF. Breadth was defined as annotated unique rearrangements over total unique productive rearrangements; depth was the summed frequency of those rearrangements. Two-sided Wilcoxon rank-sum tests were used to compare TCR breadth between groups. TCRdb obtained this table from immuneACCESS and retained in-frame rearrangements with V and J assigned. These tables miss some clones; where compared with another copy, unresolved V genes account for less than half of the shortfall, and the remainder is unexplained. Clone size and V and J calls were adopted from that table, with D and trimming inferred from the DNA. Across this sample there are around 300,000 clones, with approximately 90% seen only once. The ten largest clones add up to 6.4% of the sample.

The sequencing used peripheral blood, collected in a trial of Ad26.COV2.S vaccine versus placebo. This clonotype was sampled from a person between 18 and 65 years old who received the Ad26.COV2.S COVID-19 vaccine or a placebo.

The DNA is TGTGCCAGCTCACCAGGGACAAGTGCGGGTCAGCCCCAGCATTTT. The translation is CASSPGTSAGQPQHF. The rearrangement combines TRBV18 with TRBJ1-5, with TRBD1 tentatively as D gene (6 bases match). The CDR3, cysteine through phenylalanine, is 15 amino acids long. Only the CDR3 DNA stays, 45 bases, in frame from base 1. The V and J ends are trimmed by 2 bases and 6 bases, leaving 14 bases between them. CDR1 and CDR2 are read off the germline V gene as KGHSH and LQKENI.